Listed below are T cell receptor beta chains from one sample, sequenced in a study of neurological immune-mediated disorders. TCRdb recomputed calls from the 5' RACE reads with MiXCR, one row per CDR3 protein. Of about 62,000 distinct CDR3 sequences listed, around 5.2% are singletons. The sample was PBMCs. The origin of the receptors is a woman aged 45-65 years with multiple sclerosis. Both conserved end residues are part of each CDR3. The listing skips clone size in some rows; elsewhere it reads once, few, many or a size class.

clone_size v_call cdr3_aa
many TRBV5-6 CASSLRRLVYEQFF
many TRBV9 CASSAFGQGSYNSPLHF
many TRBV7-2 CASSFVGGAGTDTQYF
many TRBV7-9 CASSLDSRGATQYF
many TRBV20-1 CSAYSGGAYEQFF
many TRBV5-1 CASSSGAAVLAKNIQYF
many TRBV12-3/TRBV12-4 CASSFPPNTGELFF
many TRBV12-3/TRBV12-4 CASSSRTGSYEQYF
many TRBV9 CASSSQLTGIEAFF
many TRBV5-4 CASSLDGTGGDGYTF
many TRBV27 CASSYRTGANSPLHF
few TRBV5-1 CASNKVESTEAFF
many TRBV20-1 CSAHIGTDTQYF
many TRBV7-2 CASSLALNQIQETQYF
many TRBV5-1 CASREGLAGTYEQYF
many TRBV12-3/TRBV12-4 CASSLAVKEQGETQYF
. TRBV7-6 CASSLDGGSNQPQNF
many TRBV28 CASSSPGTNEKLFF
many TRBV2 CASSESWAGTDTQYF
few TRBV20-1 CSARVGGNTGELFF
. TRBV2 CASKGLGGAGQPQNF
few TRBV24-1 CATSDPGVNIQYF
many TRBV4-1 CASSQVDMGLSYNEQFF
many TRBV5-1 CASSLAPTRNTGELFF
many TRBV20-1 CSAVTGLNSNQPQHF
. TRBV11-3 CASSWDGGDGGDGYTF
few TRBV7-2 CASSFGTQANYGYTF
many TRBV5-1 CASSLAGADTQYF
few TRBV4-2 CASSQGPYRGQETQYF
. TRBV11-2 CASSFLAGGAKNIQYF
many TRBV20-1 CSASGAMGETQYF
many TRBV19 CASKIRDNNQPQHF
many TRBV7-9 CASSLRVTGELFF